The clone carrying this T cell receptor beta chain was detected ten times or more. The antigen remains unidentified. The data belong to a study of T-cell reconstitution after alpha-beta-depleted transplantation in children. Study-wide results and caveats: Alpha-beta T cells about two months after transplant reportedly derived from several hundred expanded graft clones. T-cell counts and diversity were attributed mostly to newly produced T cells one year after transplant.

Germline V gives CDR1 MGHRA, CDR2 YSYEKL. The length of the CDR3 is 15 residues. J lost 0 bases, V lost 4 bases, and 4 bases had no gene match. Unique molecular identifiers tagged the TCRbeta library. TCRdb reprocessed the PCR reads via MiXCR and lists one record per CDR3 protein. The top ten hold 28% of the sample, which has around 960,000 distinct CDR3 sequences, less than 30% seen once. The chain combines TRBV4-1 with TRBJ2-7, with 9 bases aligning to TRBD1. The specimen was PBMCs, mostly from graft donor cells, collected 360 days after TCRalphabeta/CD19-depleted stem cell transplant. This TCR came from a boy under two years old who had a stem cell transplant for SCID, so the T cells may come from the graft donor. Here the CDR3 reads CASSLGTGNSYEQYF. Here the CDR3 DNA reads TGCGCCAGCAGCCTCGGGACAGGGAACTCCTACGAGCAGTACTTC.